The rows below give T cell receptor beta chains drawn from one sample of a study of T cells in tumors after PD-1 blockade. Produced via immunoSEQ multiplex PCR; TCRdb's table is partial and in-frame only. The sample has more than 40,000 clones, roughly 80% seen once; the top ten hold more than 3.5%. Sequenced material: PBMCs, taken before anti-PD-1 treatment. Every receptor here comes from a human donor with basal cell carcinoma. Each CDR3 is given with its conserved first and last residue. A D gene is named only where the DNA matches it firmly. Size is omitted from some rows. Given values are once, few, many or a class for expanded clones.

clone size: .
V gene: TRBV28
J gene: TRBJ2-7
D gene: TRBD2
CDR3 DNA: TGTGCCAGCAGTTTATGGGCGGGGGATGATTTCTCCGAGCAGTACTTC
CDR3 protein: CASSLWAGDDFSEQYF

clone size: few
V gene: TRBV7-9
J gene: TRBJ2-7
D gene: .
CDR3 DNA: TGTGCCAGCAGCTTGACAGGCGTCACCTACGAGCAGTACTTC
CDR3 protein: CASSLTGVTYEQYF

clone size: .
V gene: TRBV6-5
J gene: TRBJ2-1
D gene: TRBD2
CDR3 DNA: TGTGCCAGCAGGGCGGGGGAACGGTCCTACAATGAGCAGTTCTTC
CDR3 protein: CASRAGERSYNEQFF

clone size: .
V gene: TRBV6-5
J gene: TRBJ1-1
D gene: .
CDR3 DNA: TGTGCCAGCAGTTACTCGGGACGGAACACTGAAGCTTTCTTT
CDR3 protein: CASSYSGRNTEAFF

clone size: .
V gene: TRBV28
J gene: TRBJ1-2
D gene: .
CDR3 DNA: TGTGCCAGCAGTTCATATAGGGGGGCGCAAGGCTACACCTTC
CDR3 protein: CASSSYRGAQGYTF

clone size: .
V gene: TRBV5-4
J gene: TRBJ1-1
D gene: .
CDR3 DNA: TGTGCCAGCAGCAATCGGAACACTGAAGCTTTCTTT
CDR3 protein: CASSNRNTEAFF

clone size: .
V gene: TRBV3-1/TRBV3-2
J gene: TRBJ2-7
D gene: TRBD1
CDR3 DNA: TGTGCCAGCAGCCATATATTCGGGGACAGGGGACCCTCCTACGAGCAGTACTTC
CDR3 protein: CASSHIFGDRGPSYEQYF

clone size: .
V gene: TRBV7-8
J gene: TRBJ1-6
D gene: .
CDR3 DNA: TGTGCCAGCAGCTCACGAACAGGGTATCAGAAGGGGTCACCCCTCCACTTT
CDR3 protein: CASSSRTGYQKGSPLHF

clone size: .
V gene: TRBV20-1
J gene: TRBJ2-1
D gene: .
CDR3 DNA: TGCAGTGCTAGTTCACAGCAGTATTACAATGAGCAGTTCTTC
CDR3 protein: CSASSQQYYNEQFF

clone size: .
V gene: TRBV5-1
J gene: TRBJ1-1
D gene: .
CDR3 DNA: TGCGCCAGCAGCTTGGCCTACGGGGGGAACACTGAAGCTTTCTTT
CDR3 protein: CASSLAYGGNTEAFF